What follows describes a single TCR beta chain. The clone's antigen remains unknown. Per-base quality was not reported, and no clone a single base away is much larger than it. Looking up the germline V gene (reference sequence) yields CDR1 LNHDA and CDR2 SQIVND. Deletion took 1 base off V and 4 bases off J, with a span of 13 bases between the germline ends. The CDR3, from cysteine to phenylalanine, totals 15 residues. Only CDR3 DNA remains: 45 bases, in frame from the first base. Ophthalmopathy patients had moderately to severely active disease, with a Clinical Activity Score of 3 or more, a NOSPECS grade of 4 or more, and a disease duration of less than 3 months. Exclusion was applied to patients with uncontrolled infections, other autoimmune diseases, pregnancy or lactation. Diagnoses were based on clinical symptoms, serum thyroxine and TRAb, thyroid ultrasound and orbital computed tomography. PBMCs were separated from roughly 10 ml of fresh peripheral blood using Ficoll-Paque density gradient centrifugation. Trizol reagent was used to extract total RNA, and RNA quality was then checked on an Agilent 2100 Bioanalyzer.

This sample is part of a study of T cells in Graves' hyperthyroidism and ophthalmopathy (dated by TCRdb to between 2018 and 2021). For the study in its entirety: Peripheral blood samples were taken at initial diagnosis, before any treatment was given. To identify distinguishing TCR V-J signatures, a discovery cohort of some 99 patients was used, comprising fewer than 45 with Graves' ophthalmopathy and about 59 with stable Graves' hyperthyroidism. Prospective prediction of ophthalmopathy was tested in an independent validation cohort of some 19 hyperthyroidism patients and around 16 patients who later progressed to ophthalmopathy. For training and testing, the 110 or so patients in the discovery cohort were randomly divided in a 7:3 ratio. The study also compared thyroid tissue and blood T-cell repertoires from a handful of Graves' hyperthyroidism patients. Once sampling was done, hyperthyroidism patients were given methimazole at a starting dose of 30 mg daily, whereas ophthalmopathy patients were given high-dose intravenous methylprednisolone. The paper describes TCR Vbeta CDR3 sequencing of 135 peripheral blood samples, made up of fewer than 50 ophthalmopathy patients, over 70 hyperthyroidism patients and 17 progressor patients. Overall study outcomes, separate from this receptor: Ophthalmopathy was separated from stable hyperthyroidism by a 13 V-J signature model, with just over 85% sensitivity and about 81% specificity obtained in cross-validation and 80%/75% obtained in testing. Sample size was not statistically predetermined, and investigators were not blinded to group allocation. Most expanded thyroid clonotypes (frequency above 0.001) were also detected in blood, suggesting blood repertoires may reflect thyroid immune responses. In validation, the model predicted progression to ophthalmopathy a median of about 5.9 months before onset, with approximately 70% sensitivity and just under 75% specificity.

The TCR beta CDR3 regions were amplified from the RNA transcripts. The first round of RT-PCR for the TCR CDR3 was performed with the HTBI primer set and the Qiagen OneStep RT-PCR kit. Libraries were constructed in a second round of multiplex PCR, after which size selection and purification were performed. The libraries were sequenced on an Illumina HiSeq2000 using paired-end 100 bp reads. From the authors' description of their analysis: SOAPnuke was used to process the raw data, removing reads that contained adapters or uncalled bases, had a mean Phred below 15, or lacked an exact match to the constant primer or identifier. COPE v1.2.5 was used to merge high-quality paired reads, and clonotypes were defined as unique nucleotide sequences. Clonotypes were aligned to IMGT TRBV, TRBD and TRBJ reference segments using MiTCR v1.1. Analysis was restricted to V-J combinations with a frequency above 0.0001, which covered 98% to 99.2% of repertoires. A TCS score was defined as the ratio between F50 (clonal expansion) and ExV (chaos), using BLOSUM62-based TCRdist between CDR3 peptides within each V-J. Welch's t-statistics and random forest reduced around 520 V-J features to fewer than 15, which were used in a naive Bayes classifier (R e1071). TCRdb ran its own pipeline on the public reads, namely fastp trimming at Q25 and MiXCR clone calling, and kept in-frame beta chains. Merged by CDR3 protein, the rows form single entries marked with the most common genes and DNA. The V and J calls shown here were made by TCRdb, not taken from the authors' results. For this sample there are about half a million distinct CDR3 sequences; around 20% appear just once. The top ten hold 45% to 50% of the sample.

Sample: blood. This chain joins TRBV19 to TRBJ1-1; the D segment could be TRBD1, given 5 matching bases. The sequence derives from a middle-aged man with Graves' ophthalmopathy. The CDR3 protein: CASSIGFGGGTEAFF. In nucleotide form, the sequence is TGTGCCAGTAGTATAGGGTTCGGGGGTGGCACTGAAGCTTTCTTT.